This T cell receptor beta chain was sequenced for a study of T cell changes during pregnancy in multiple sclerosis. Only in-frame clones appear in the TCRdb table, and some are missing; sequencing was by immunoSEQ multiplex PCR. This repertoire shows about 74,000 clones, approximately 86% found once; its top ten account for roughly 3.3%. The source of this sequence is a female donor with multiple sclerosis, enrolled in a pregnancy study. Source: peripheral blood, taken before pregnancy.

The chain's CDR3 is CASSMEGASEQYF. The DNA for the CDR3 is TGTGCCAGTAGTATGGAGGGGGCGTCCGAGCAGTACTTC. The chain has TRBV19 and TRBJ2-7; tentative D call: TRBD1 (7 bases). V lost 3 bases to trimming and J lost 6 bases, with 12 bases between them. The CDR3 consists of 13 residues. The germline gives CDR1 LNHDA, CDR2 SQIVND (reference sequence).